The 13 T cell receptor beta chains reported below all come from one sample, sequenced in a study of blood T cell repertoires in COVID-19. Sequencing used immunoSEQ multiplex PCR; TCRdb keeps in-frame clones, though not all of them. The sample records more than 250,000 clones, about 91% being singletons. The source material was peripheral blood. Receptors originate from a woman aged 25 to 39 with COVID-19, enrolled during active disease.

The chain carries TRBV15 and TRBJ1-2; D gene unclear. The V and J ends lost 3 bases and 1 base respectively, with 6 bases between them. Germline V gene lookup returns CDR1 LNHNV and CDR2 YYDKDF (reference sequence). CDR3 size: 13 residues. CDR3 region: CATSSGVNYGYTF. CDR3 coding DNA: TGTGCCACCAGCAGCGGGGTTAACTATGGCTACACCTTC.

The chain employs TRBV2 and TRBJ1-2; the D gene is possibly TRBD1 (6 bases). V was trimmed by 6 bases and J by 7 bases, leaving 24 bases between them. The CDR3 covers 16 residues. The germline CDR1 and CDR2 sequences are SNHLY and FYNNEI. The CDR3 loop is CASRMNRQQGTGGYTF. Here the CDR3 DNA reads TGTGCCAGCAGGATGAACCGACAACAGGGAACCGGTGGCTACACCTTC.

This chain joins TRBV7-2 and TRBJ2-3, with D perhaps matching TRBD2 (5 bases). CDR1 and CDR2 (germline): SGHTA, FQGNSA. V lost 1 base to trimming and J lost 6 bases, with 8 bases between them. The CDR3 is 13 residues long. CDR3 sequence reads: CASSLGREDTQYF. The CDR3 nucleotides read TGTGCCAGCAGCTTAGGTAGGGAGGATACGCAGTATTTT. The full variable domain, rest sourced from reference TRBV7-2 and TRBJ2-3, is GAGVSQSPSNKVTEKGKDVELRCDPISGHTALYWYRQSLGQGLEFLIYFQGNSAPDKSGLPSDRFSAERTGGSVSTLTIQRTQQEDSAVYLCASSLGREDTQYFGPGTRLTVL.

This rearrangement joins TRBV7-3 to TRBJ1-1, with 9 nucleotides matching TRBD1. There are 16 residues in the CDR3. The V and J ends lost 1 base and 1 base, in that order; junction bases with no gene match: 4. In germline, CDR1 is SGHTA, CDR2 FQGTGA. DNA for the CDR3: TGTGCCAGCAGCTTAAGGGGGACAGGGACGAACACTGAAGCTTTCTTT. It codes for CASSLRGTGTNTEAFF.

CDR3 nucleotide sequence: TGTGCCAGCAGCTTGGACATCGCCGCCTACAATGAGCAGTTCTTC. Its protein is CASSLDIAAYNEQFF. V usage is TRBV5-5 and J usage is TRBJ2-1; D unresolved. This CDR3 comprises 15 residues. Per germline, CDR1 SGHKS and CDR2 YYEKEE (reference sequence). V was trimmed by 0 bases and J by 2 bases, leaving 9 bases between them. Full variable domain (remainder filled in from reference TRBV5-5 and TRBJ2-1): DAGVTQSPTHLIKTRGQQVTLRCSPISGHKSVSWYQQVLGQGPQFIFQYYEKEERGRGNFPDRFSARQFPNYSSELNVNALLLGDSALYLCASSLDIAAYNEQFFGPGTRLTVL.

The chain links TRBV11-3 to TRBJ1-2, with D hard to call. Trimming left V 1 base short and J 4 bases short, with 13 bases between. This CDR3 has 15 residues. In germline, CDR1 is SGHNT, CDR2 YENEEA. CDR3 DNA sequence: TGTGCCAGCAGCTTAGGGCCCACGACGGGCTATGGCTACACCTTC. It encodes CASSLGPTTGYGYTF.

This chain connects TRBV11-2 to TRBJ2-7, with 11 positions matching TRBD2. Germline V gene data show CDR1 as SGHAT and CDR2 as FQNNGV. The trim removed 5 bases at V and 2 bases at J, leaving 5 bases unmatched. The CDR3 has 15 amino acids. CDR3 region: CASSLGTSGAYEQYV. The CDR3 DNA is TGTGCCAGCAGCCTCGGGACTAGCGGAGCCTACGAGCAGTACGTC.

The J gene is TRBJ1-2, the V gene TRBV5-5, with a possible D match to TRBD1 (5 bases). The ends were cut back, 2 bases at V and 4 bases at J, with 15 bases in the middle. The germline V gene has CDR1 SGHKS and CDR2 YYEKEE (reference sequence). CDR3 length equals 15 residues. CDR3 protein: CASSFGFGGFYGYTF. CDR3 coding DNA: TGTGCCAGCAGCTTCGGGTTCGGGGGGTTCTATGGCTACACCTTC.

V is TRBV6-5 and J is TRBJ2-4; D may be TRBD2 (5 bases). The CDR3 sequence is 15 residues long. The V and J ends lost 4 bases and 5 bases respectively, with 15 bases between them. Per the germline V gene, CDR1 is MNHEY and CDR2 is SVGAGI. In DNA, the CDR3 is TGTGCCAGCAGTTCGTTACTAGTAGGCCAAAACATTCAGTACTTC. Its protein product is CASSSLLVGQNIQYF.

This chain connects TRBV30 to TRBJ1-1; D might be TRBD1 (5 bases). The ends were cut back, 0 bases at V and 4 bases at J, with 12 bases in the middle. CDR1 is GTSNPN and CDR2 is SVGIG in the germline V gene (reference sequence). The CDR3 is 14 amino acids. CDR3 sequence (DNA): TGTGCCTGGAGTGTACGGGGGACCGGCACTGAAGCTTTCTTT. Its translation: CAWSVRGTGTEAFF.

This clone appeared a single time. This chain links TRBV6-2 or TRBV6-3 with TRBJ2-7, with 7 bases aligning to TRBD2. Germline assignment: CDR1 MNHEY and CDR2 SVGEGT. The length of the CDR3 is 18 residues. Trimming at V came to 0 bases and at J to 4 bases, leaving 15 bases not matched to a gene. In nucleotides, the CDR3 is TGTGCCAGCAGTTACTCGAAAGGACTAGGCCGCGGAGGATACGAGCAGTACTTC. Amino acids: CASSYSKGLGRGGYEQYF.

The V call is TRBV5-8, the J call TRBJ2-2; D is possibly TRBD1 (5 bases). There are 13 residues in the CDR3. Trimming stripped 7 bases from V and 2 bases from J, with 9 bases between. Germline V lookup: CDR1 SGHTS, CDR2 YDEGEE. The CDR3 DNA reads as TGTGCCAGCTCCCAGGGAAACACCGGGGAGCTGTTTTTT. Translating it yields CASSQGNTGELFF.

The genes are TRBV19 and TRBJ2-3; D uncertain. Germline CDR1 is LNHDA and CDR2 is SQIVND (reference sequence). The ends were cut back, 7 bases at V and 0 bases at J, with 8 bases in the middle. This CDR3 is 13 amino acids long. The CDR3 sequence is CASTLSSTDTQYF. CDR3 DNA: TGTGCCAGTACTCTCAGTAGCACAGATACGCAGTATTTT.